Following are 24 T cell receptor beta chains from one sample sequenced in a study of blood T cell repertoires in COVID-19. Some clones are missing from TCRdb's copy, which holds only in-frame ones; the method was immunoSEQ multiplex PCR. The sample carries roughly 200,000 clones, about 87% recorded once. Sequenced material: PBMCs or T cells enriched from blood (not recorded which). The receptors come from a man aged 25-45 years who had recovered from COVID-19.

This clone was observed a handful of times. Other DNA sequences from this sample encode an identical CDR3 as well. The chain combines TRBV18 with TRBJ1-3; TRBD1 matches 7 bases. Germline CDR1 is KGHSH and CDR2 is LQKENI. The CDR3 has 14 amino acids. V shed 3 bases and J 1 base; nucleotides not matched to a gene: 0. The CDR3 sequence: CASSPGQSGNTIYF. Written as DNA, the CDR3 is TGTGCCAGCTCACCGGGACAGTCTGGAAACACCATATATTTT.

A note on this clone: The same CDR3 arises from other DNA sequences in this sample as well. V is TRBV18 and J is TRBJ1-2, with a weak D call TRBD1 (5 bases). There are 13 residues in the CDR3. Germline CDR1 KGHSH, CDR2 LQKENI. Trimming left V 2 bases short and J 3 bases short, with 7 bases between. The CDR3 DNA reads as TGTGCCAGCTCACCAGACAGAGACTATGGCTACACCTTC. Translated, it gives CASSPDRDYGYTF.

The CDR3 nucleotides read TGTGCCAGCAGCTTAGGTAGCGGGAGGCCTCTCCGCAGCTCCTACAATGAGCAGTTCTTC. This encodes CASSLGSGRPLRSSYNEQFF. The chain links TRBV7-6 to TRBJ2-1, with 10 bases lining up with TRBD2. Germline CDR1 is SGHVS and CDR2 is FNYEAQ. The CDR3 is 20 residues long. Trimming removed 1 base from V and 0 bases from J; junction bases left unmatched: 12.

This chain links TRBV5-4 with TRBJ1-1; TRBD1 matches 7 bases. The J segment lost 0 bases and the V segment lost 4 bases, leaving 12 bases of the junction unmatched. This CDR3 contains 17 residues. Germline V gene data show CDR1 as SGHNT and CDR2 as YYREEE (reference sequence). The CDR3 DNA reads TGTGCCAGCAGCCGACAGAGGACGGGACAGTTGAACACTGAAGCTTTCTTT. Amino acids: CASSRQRTGQLNTEAFF. Full variable domain (rest looked up from reference TRBV5-4 and TRBJ1-1): ETGVTQSPTHLIKTRGQQVTLRCSSQSGHNTVSWYQQALGQGPQFIFQYYREEENGRGNFPPRFSGLQFPNYSSELNVNALELDDSALYLCASSRQRTGQLNTEAFFGQGTRLTVV.

This chain joins TRBV14 and TRBJ1-1; 7 bases are shared with TRBD1. V dropped 5 bases and J dropped 0; count of bases not matched to a gene: 15. The V gene's germline CDR1 is SGHDN and CDR2 FVKESK. CDR3 length: 18 residues. The CDR3 loop reads CASSGRDRAGAVNTEAFF. For the CDR3, the DNA is TGTGCCAGCAGCGGAAGAGACAGGGCCGGGGCGGTGAACACTGAAGCTTTCTTT.

The chain links TRBV18 to TRBJ2-2; D call uncertain. Germline CDR1 is KGHSH and CDR2 is LQKENI. The CDR3 loop spans 13 amino acids. Trimming cost V 3 bases and J 6 bases, with 8 bases left between them. CDR3 sequence reads: CASSPSYSGELFF. CDR3 nucleotides: TGTGCCAGCTCACCCTCGTACTCCGGGGAGCTGTTTTTT.

The V gene is TRBV12-3 or TRBV12-4, the J gene TRBJ1-5; D is possibly TRBD1 (5 bases). The CDR3 extends over 13 amino acids. Trimming pared 4 bases from V and 7 bases from J, leaving 11 bases between. As DNA, the CDR3 is TGTGCCAGCAGTTGGAAGGACAACCAGCCCCAGCATTTT. Encoded protein: CASSWKDNQPQHF.

This chain joins TRBV10-1 and TRBJ2-1; 11 bases agree with TRBD1. This CDR3 region has 14 residues. Trimming took 3 bases from V and 6 from J; bases not matched to a gene: 1. CDR1 and CDR2 (germline): WNHNN, SYGVQD (reference sequence). CDR3 DNA sequence: TGCGCCAGCAGTGATGGGACAGGGGGCAATGAGCAGTTCTTC. This codes for CASSDGTGGNEQFF.

The rearrangement joins TRBV5-8 to TRBJ2-5; perhaps TRBD1 as D (5 bases). This CDR3 comprises 16 residues. Deletions cut 2 bases from V and 3 bases from J, with 17 bases between. Germline CDR1 and CDR2: SGHTS and YDEGEE. DNA for the CDR3: TGTGCCAGCAGCTTTATTACAGGAGTTGGGGAAGAGACCCAGTACTTC. It is translated as CASSFITGVGEETQYF.

This sequence joins TRBV7-4 and TRBJ1-4; 8 positions agree with TRBD1. The germline V gene has CDR1 SGHVT and CDR2 SQSDAQ. The junction had 12 bases not matched to a gene; V was cut back by 5 bases and J by 4 bases. This CDR3 contains 17 residues. The CDR3 region is CASSMKSGGFLNEKLFF. CDR3 bases: TGTGCCAGCAGCATGAAATCAGGGGGCTTTCTTAATGAAAAACTGTTTTTT.

The V call is TRBV3-1 (or the pseudogene TRBV3-2), the J call TRBJ2-7; TRBD1 matches 8 bases. The length of the CDR3 is 15 residues. Losses at the gene ends were 1 base for V and 6 bases for J; bases not matched to a gene: 8. Germline values: CDR1 LGHDT, CDR2 YNNKEL (reference sequence). Written as DNA, the CDR3 is TGTGCCAGCAGCCAAGTAAGCAGGGGGCTAGGCGAGCAGTACTTC. Amino acid sequence: CASSQVSRGLGEQYF.

The chain has TRBV2 and TRBJ1-2, with 9 bases fitting TRBD1. V was pared by 2 bases and J by 3 bases, with 1 base of the junction left unmatched. This CDR3 is 14 amino acids long. Germline values: CDR1 SNHLY, CDR2 FYNNEI. The CDR3 DNA reads as TGTGCCAGCAGTGAACGGACAGGGGACTATGGCTACACCTTC. Protein product: CASSERTGDYGYTF.

V usage is TRBV19 and J usage is TRBJ1-2, with 8 positions matching TRBD1. This CDR3 is built from 14 residues. Per germline, CDR1 LNHDA and CDR2 SQIVND (reference sequence). The V segment lost 3 bases and the J segment 4 bases; nucleotides outside the gene matches: 4. The CDR3 DNA reads as TGTGCCAGTAGTATGGAGGACAGGGTCTATGGCTACACCTTC. Amino acid sequence: CASSMEDRVYGYTF.

The rearrangement links TRBV7-8 to TRBJ1-1, with 7 bases matching TRBD1. Losses at the gene ends were 4 bases for V and 4 bases for J; bases not matched to a gene: 0. Germline-derived CDR1 and CDR2 are SGHVS and FQNEAQ. The CDR3 sequence is 12 residues long. The CDR3 reads CASSSGGTEAFF. CDR3 nucleotides: TGTGCCAGCAGCTCAGGGGGCACTGAAGCTTTCTTT.

This clone was detected once. The chain combines TRBV7-2 with TRBJ1-1; no clear D. This CDR3 is built from 13 residues. The V end lost 5 bases, the J end lost 1 base, and 8 bases lay between the germline ends. Germline values: CDR1 SGHTA, CDR2 FQGNSA. DNA of the CDR3: TGTGCCAGCAGCCAGGTGGGGAACACTGAAGCTTTCTTT. Translating gives CASSQVGNTEAFF.

The V and J genes are TRBV10-3 and TRBJ1-2, with D possibly TRBD1 on 6 matching bases. The CDR3 spans 12 residues. The V end was cut by 8 bases, the J end by 3 bases, with 10 bases between. Germline CDR1 ENHRY, CDR2 SYGVKD. CDR3 residues: CAISAGDYGYTF. The CDR3 DNA follows: TGTGCCATCTCAGCAGGGGACTATGGCTACACCTTC.

The rearrangement joins TRBV7-2 to TRBJ2-5; D gene ambiguous. Germline assignment: CDR1 SGHTA and CDR2 FQGNSA. The V end was cut by 5 bases, the J end by 2 bases, with 3 bases between. This CDR3 is 11 amino acids long. CDR3 in amino acids: CASSIQETQYF. CDR3 nucleotides: TGTGCCAGCAGCATACAAGAGACCCAGTACTTC.

The chain uses TRBV27 and TRBJ2-2; unclear D gene. Germline V CDR1 and CDR2: MNHEY, SMNVEV (reference sequence). The CDR3 has 15 amino acids. Trimming shortened V by 4 bases and J by 6 bases, and 15 bases separated the two germline ends. In nucleotides, the CDR3 is TGTGCCAGCAGTTCTGTTGTTCGGAGCGCCGGGGAGCTGTTTTTT. Its translation is CASSSVVRSAGELFF.

The rearrangement links TRBV4-1 to TRBJ2-2; TRBD2 matches at 7 bases. The junction had 14 bases not matched to a gene; V was cut back by 2 bases and J by 5 bases. Germline V gene data show CDR1 as MGHRA and CDR2 as YSYEKL. The CDR3 spans 18 residues. This CDR3 is CASSQREGRKFPTGELFF. The CDR3 nucleotides are TGCGCCAGCAGCCAAAGGGAGGGGAGGAAATTTCCGACCGGGGAGCTGTTTTTT.

Notes on this clone: One end of the junction fails to match germline, which may point to a read error. The chain has TRBV7-2 and TRBJ1-1; D perhaps matches TRBD1 (6 bases). The CDR3 sequence is 14 residues long. Germline V gene data show CDR1 as SGHTA and CDR2 as FQGNSA. CDR3 protein: CASNLGGLKTEAFF. The CDR3 DNA reads TGTGCCAGCAACTTAGGGGGGCTAAAGACTGAAGCTTTCTTT.

V usage is TRBV3-1 (or the pseudogene TRBV3-2) and J usage is TRBJ2-3, with 12 bases lining up with TRBD2. Losses at the gene ends were 0 bases for V and 6 bases for J; bases not matched to a gene: 1. Germline V lookup: CDR1 LGHDT, CDR2 YNNKEL (reference sequence). This CDR3 region has 15 residues. CDR3 sequence reads: CASSQETSGSDTQYF. CDR3 bases: TGTGCCAGCAGCCAAGAGACTAGCGGGAGTGATACGCAGTATTTT.

The V and J genes are TRBV7-2 and TRBJ2-3; 7 bases line up with TRBD1. Germline loops: CDR1 SGHTA, CDR2 FQGNSA. V was pared by 5 bases and J by 2 bases, with 4 bases of the junction left unmatched. This CDR3 region has 14 residues. The chain's CDR3 is CASSIGQATDTQYF. As DNA, the CDR3 is TGTGCCAGCAGCATCGGACAGGCCACAGATACGCAGTATTTT.

CDR3 DNA sequence: TGTGCCAGCAGCTTAGATGGGAGGGTGGTAGCTGGGCGCACAGATACGCAGTATTTT. It yields the protein CASSLDGRVVAGRTDTQYF. The V call is TRBV7-2, the J call TRBJ2-3; 7 bases are shared with TRBD2. V lost 1 base, J lost 1 base, and 14 bases stayed unmatched. This CDR3 has 19 amino acids. Germline V gene data show CDR1 as SGHTA and CDR2 as FQGNSA. The full variable domain, rest sourced from reference TRBV7-2 and TRBJ2-3, is GAGVSQSPSNKVTEKGKDVELRCDPISGHTALYWYRQSLGQGLEFLIYFQGNSAPDKSGLPSDRFSAERTGGSVSTLTIQRTQQEDSAVYLCASSLDGRVVAGRTDTQYFGPGTRLTVL.

This clone has a handful of counts. V usage is TRBV11-2 and J usage is TRBJ1-6; D is unresolved. CDR3 size: 17 residues. The V gene lost 1 base and the J gene lost 6 bases, with 16 bases spanning the gap. Germline loops: CDR1 SGHAT, CDR2 FQNNGV. The CDR3 protein is CASSLAEGLMGNSPLHF. CDR3 sequence (DNA): TGTGCCAGCAGCTTAGCGGAGGGCTTAATGGGTAATTCACCCCTCCACTTT. Filled out from reference TRBV11-2 and TRBJ1-6, the complete variable domain reads EAGVAQSPRYKIIEKRQSVAFWCNPISGHATLYWYQQILGQGPKLLIQFQNNGVVDDSQLPKDRFSAERLKGVDSTLKIQPAKLEDSAVYLCASSLAEGLMGNSPLHFGNGTRLTVT.